These 21 T cell receptor beta chains were all obtained from the same sample, sequenced in a study of beta chain features in type 1 diabetes. Expressed TCRB transcripts were sequenced because the entire RNA isolate underwent reverse transcription. Profiled with immunoSEQ multiplex PCR; TCRdb holds only in-frame clones, not every one. Of around 160,000 clones in the sample, 63% are singletons; the top ten hold roughly 0.095%. These TCRs are of unknown antigen specificity. Regarding the study as a whole: In every one of the four CD4+ subsets, TCRB CDR3s were moderately but significantly shorter in Type 1 diabetes patients.

Sequencing input: naive CD4+ T cells from blood. These receptors were obtained from a man aged 25 to 40 with type 1 diabetes.

The J gene is TRBJ2-7, the V gene TRBV30, with 9 bases fitting TRBD1. The CDR3 is 15 residues long. V shed 0 bases and J 3 bases; nucleotides not matched to a gene: 6. Germline CDR1 and CDR2: GTSNPN and SVGIG (reference sequence). The CDR3, as DNA: TGTGCCTGGAGTGTTTCCGGGACAGGGCTCTACGAGCAGTACTTC. Protein: CAWSVSGTGLYEQYF.

The J gene is TRBJ1-1, the V gene TRBV4-3, with D uncertain. The CDR3 sequence is 13 residues long. With 6 bases removed from V and 0 bases from J, the gap between germline ends came to 8 bases. Germline loops: CDR1 LGHNA, CDR2 YSLEER. The CDR3 protein is CASSYRMNTEAFF. CDR3 nucleotides: TGCGCCAGCAGTTATCGGATGAACACTGAAGCTTTCTTT.

The chain uses TRBV6-5 and TRBJ1-5; D unclear. The V gene lost 6 bases and the J gene lost 4 bases, with 7 bases spanning the gap. Germline CDR1 MNHEY, CDR2 SVGAGI. The CDR3 is made up of 12 amino acids. CDR3: CASRNGNQPQHF. The CDR3 DNA is TGTGCCAGCAGAAACGGAAATCAGCCCCAGCATTTT.

The chain is built from TRBV2 and TRBJ2-7, with TRBD2 as a possible D gene (5 bases). CDR3 length: 12 residues. The V gene's germline CDR1 is SNHLY and CDR2 FYNNEI. Between the trimmed V and J ends, which lost 7 bases and 4 bases, there was a span of 11 bases. The DNA for the CDR3 is TGTGCCAGCAAGGCGGGTTTGTACGAGCAGTACTTC. Its translation: CASKAGLYEQYF.

There are a few counts of this clone. The V and J genes are TRBV10-3 and TRBJ2-7; D is ambiguous. The V gene lost 3 bases and the J gene lost 2 bases, with 14 bases spanning the gap. The V gene's germline CDR1 is ENHRY and CDR2 SYGVKD. This CDR3 contains 15 residues. The CDR3 spells CAISELERNAYEQYF. The CDR3 nucleotides are TGTGCCATCAGTGAATTAGAGCGCAATGCCTACGAGCAGTACTTC.

The genes are TRBV30 and TRBJ2-7; D gene unclear. Germline CDR1 is GTSNPN and CDR2 is SVGIG (reference sequence). Between the trimmed V and J ends, which lost 2 bases and 3 bases, there was a span of 14 bases. There are 14 residues in the CDR3. The chain's CDR3 is CAWSSWPGYYEQYF. CDR3 nucleotide sequence: TGTGCCTGGAGTTCGTGGCCAGGCTACTACGAGCAGTACTTC. Filled out from reference TRBV30 and TRBJ2-7, the complete variable domain reads SQTIHQWPATLVQPVGSPLSLECTVEGTSNPNLYWYRQAAGRGLQLLFYSVGIGQISSEVPQNLSASRPQDRQFILSSKKLLLSDSGFYLCAWSSWPGYYEQYFGPGTRLTVT.

On this clone itself: At one end the junction does not follow the germline gene, possibly because of a read error. The CDR3: CASSLVWGQGYSSPLHF. CDR3 nucleotide sequence: TGTGCCAGCAGCTTAGTCTGGGGACAGGGGTATAGTTCACCCCTCCACTTT. The chain joins TRBV11-2 to TRBJ1-6; 10 nucleotides line up with TRBD1. The CDR3 is made up of 17 amino acids. Germline-derived CDR1 and CDR2 are SGHAT and FQNNGV.

This clone showed up just a few times. V and J are TRBV6-1 and TRBJ2-3; the D is unclear. The CDR3 spans 11 residues. V was trimmed by 2 bases and J by 6 bases, leaving 3 bases between them. CDR1 is MNHNS, CDR2 SASEGT, per germline. The DNA for the CDR3 is TGTGCCAGCAGTGAATTGGATACGCAGTATTTT. It codes for CASSELDTQYF.

A remark on this clone: The identical CDR3 is also encoded by other nucleotide sequences in the sample. The chain uses TRBV30 and TRBJ1-5, with a possible D match to TRBD1 (6 bases). Trimming stripped 1 base from V and 7 bases from J, with 11 bases between. Germline V CDR1 and CDR2: GTSNPN, SVGIG (reference sequence). The CDR3 runs 13 residues. CDR3 in DNA: TGTGCCTGGAGTGGGGGGGCTAGCCAGCCCCAGCATTTT. This codes for CAWSGGASQPQHF.

CDR3 nucleotides: TGTGCCAGCAGCTTGATCCCCCAAGAGACCCAGTACTTC. Protein product: CASSLIPQETQYF. The chain recombines TRBV5-4 with TRBJ2-5; no reliable D call. V was clipped by 1 base and J by 1 base, with 5 bases between them. The CDR3 has 13 residues. Germline assignment: CDR1 SGHNT and CDR2 YYREEE (reference sequence).

As concerns this clone: Other DNA sequences in this sample translate to the same CDR3. The gene calls are TRBV30 and TRBJ1-3; D ambiguous. V was cut by 0 bases and J by 4 bases, with 7 bases left in between. The CDR3 is made up of 13 amino acids. Germline assignment: CDR1 GTSNPN and CDR2 SVGIG (reference sequence). Written as DNA, the CDR3 is TGTGCCTGGAGTGTAACGGGGGGAAACACCATATATTTT. It is translated as CAWSVTGGNTIYF.

This clone has more than one count but fewer than ten. V is TRBV19 and J is TRBJ1-1; D possibly corresponds to TRBD1 (5 bases). Trimming removed 5 bases at V and 5 bases at J, with 15 bases between. The germline gives CDR1 LNHDA, CDR2 SQIVND (reference sequence). This CDR3 has 14 residues. CDR3 residues: CASSPRQSGTEAFF. The CDR3 nucleotides are TGTGCCAGTAGTCCTAGACAGTCGGGGACTGAAGCTTTCTTT.

The chain joins TRBV30 to TRBJ1-1, with a possible D match to TRBD1 (6 bases). CDR1 is GTSNPN, CDR2 SVGIG, per germline (reference sequence). The CDR3 is 13 residues long. Between the trimmed V and J ends, which lost 2 bases and 1 base, there was a span of 8 bases. CDR3: CAWSPGQNTEAFF. The CDR3 DNA sequence: TGTGCCTGGAGTCCGGGACAGAACACTGAAGCTTTCTTT. Combining the CDR3 with reference TRBV30 and TRBJ1-1 gives the whole variable domain SQTIHQWPATLVQPVGSPLSLECTVEGTSNPNLYWYRQAAGRGLQLLFYSVGIGQISSEVPQNLSASRPQDRQFILSSKKLLLSDSGFYLCAWSPGQNTEAFFGQGTRLTVV.

The CDR3 here is CSVEDPGLARYEQYF. CDR3 nucleotide sequence: TGCAGCGTTGAAGATCCCGGACTAGCACGGTACGAGCAGTACTTC. The V gene is TRBV29-1, the J gene TRBJ2-7; 8 bases agree with TRBD2. This CDR3 spans 15 amino acids. Germline V gives CDR1 SQVTM, CDR2 ANQGSEA. Trimming cost V 0 bases and J 4 bases; bases outside gene matches: 8.

This clone came up a few times. Germline and junction disagree at one end, which may indicate a read error. The chain is built from TRBV4-3 and TRBJ2-1, with 11 bases lining up with TRBD2. CDR3 size: 15 residues. Germline V gives CDR1 LGHNA, CDR2 YSLEER. CDR3 sequence (DNA): TGCGCCAGCAGTCAAGGGACTAGCGGATACAATGAGCAGTTCTTC. It codes for CASSQGTSGYNEQFF.

This chain links TRBV7-2 with TRBJ2-3; 13 bases align to TRBD2. Trimming took 5 bases from V and 1 from J; bases not matched to a gene: 3. The CDR3 consists of 16 residues. Per the germline V gene, CDR1 is SGHTA and CDR2 is FQGNSA. The CDR3 DNA follows: TGTGCCAGCAGCGCGGGGACTAGCGGGGGCACAGATACGCAGTATTTT. It codes for CASSAGTSGGTDTQYF.

There are a few counts of this clone. The chain combines TRBV25-1 with TRBJ2-5, with unresolved D. Trimming removed 1 base from V and 1 base from J, with 4 bases in between. CDR1 is MGHDK and CDR2 is SYGVNS in the germline V gene. This CDR3 is 13 amino acids long. CDR3 bases: TGTGCCAGCAGTGAATCTGCCCAAGAGACCCAGTACTTC. Encoded protein: CASSESAQETQYF.

In its sample, this clone was seen once. The rearrangement uses TRBV7-8 and TRBJ2-7; D is uncertain. Germline V gene sequence: CDR1 SGHVS, CDR2 FQNEAQ. This CDR3 has 14 residues. Trimming took 1 base from V and 3 from J, leaving 10 bases between them. The CDR3 is CASSLVVGIYEQYF. The DNA of the CDR3 is TGTGCCAGCAGCTTAGTGGTTGGGATCTACGAGCAGTACTTC.

The chain recombines TRBV5-4 with TRBJ1-1; 7 nucleotides align to TRBD1. The CDR3 length is 14 residues. Trimming cost V 4 bases and J 4 bases; bases outside gene matches: 7. Germline CDR1 and CDR2: SGHNT and YYREEE (reference sequence). The DNA for the CDR3 is TGTGCCAGCAGCCAGGGACAGATGGTCACTGAAGCTTTCTTT. Protein: CASSQGQMVTEAFF.

This sequence joins TRBV2 and TRBJ2-5, with a possible D match to TRBD2 (6 bases). CDR1 and CDR2 from the germline V gene are SNHLY and FYNNEI. With 4 bases removed from V and 0 bases from J, the gap between germline ends came to 12 bases. The CDR3 is 15 amino acids. The CDR3 DNA is TGTGCCAGCAGTGGGGGACTGGGGCACCAAGAGACCCAGTACTTC. Translated: CASSGGLGHQETQYF.

This clone was counted a few times. The rearrangement joins TRBV28 to TRBJ1-1; D not certain. V dropped 7 bases and J dropped 4 bases, with 7 bases sitting between them. The CDR3 is 11 amino acids. Germline values: CDR1 MDHEN, CDR2 SYDVKM. The CDR3 region has the DNA TGTGCCAGCACCCGCGGCACTGAAGCTTTCTTT. Residues: CASTRGTEAFF.